The 32 T cell receptor beta chains in this list originate from one sample, sequenced in a study of blood T cell repertoires in COVID-19 (dated by TCRdb to about 2020). Libraries were built with the immunoSEQ multiplex PCR assay. TCRdb stores this immuneACCESS table with in-frame sequences only. Part of the clones is absent; in the studies checked, under half of the shortfall reflects unresolved V genes, and no reason is known for the rest. Recorded for this sample are 500,000 or so clones; around 90% of them occurred a single time. Roughly 0.72% of the sample is held by the ten biggest clonotypes. The sequenced material came from PBMCs or T cells enriched from blood (not recorded which). The receptors here all came from a woman aged 18-30 years who had recovered from COVID-19.

This clone has a handful of counts. The CDR3 is CASSVVQGAVVTNEKLFF. The CDR3 nucleotides read TGCGCCAGCAGTGTGGTACAGGGGGCTGTGGTAACTAATGAAAAACTGTTTTTT. The J gene is TRBJ1-4, the V gene TRBV10-1; 9 nucleotides agree with TRBD1. V lost 4 bases and J lost 1; bases outside the gene matches: 10. The germline V gene encodes CDR1 WNHNN and CDR2 SYGVQD (reference sequence). The CDR3 extends over 18 amino acids.

The chain has TRBV18 and TRBJ2-3, with D possibly TRBD2 on 6 matching bases. From germline, CDR1 is KGHSH and CDR2 LQKENI. CDR3 length: 15 amino acids. The V end lost 5 bases, the J end lost 4 bases, and 16 bases lay between the germline ends. The CDR3 loop is CASSFAGTISDTQYF. CDR3 nucleotide sequence: TGTGCCAGCTCATTTGCGGGGACCATCTCAGATACGCAGTATTTT.

The rearrangement uses TRBV28 and TRBJ1-1; D unresolved. Germline-derived CDR1 and CDR2 are MDHEN and SYDVKM. Trimming shortened V by 4 bases and J by 1 base, and 7 bases separated the two germline ends. CDR3 length equals 13 residues. The CDR3 is CASSSYKNTEAFF. DNA of the CDR3: TGTGCCAGCAGTTCGTATAAGAACACTGAAGCTTTCTTT.

This rearrangement joins TRBV7-8 to TRBJ1-3, with D unresolved. The CDR3 is made up of 13 amino acids. Per germline, CDR1 SGHVS and CDR2 FQNEAQ. V was clipped by 5 bases and J by 4 bases, with 9 bases between them. CDR3: CASSPPVGNTIYF. The CDR3 region has the DNA TGTGCCAGCAGCCCACCGGTCGGAAACACCATATATTTT.

The V gene is TRBV4-2, the J gene TRBJ1-3; D is possibly TRBD1 (6 bases). The CDR3 extends over 15 amino acids. The germline V gene has CDR1 LGHNA and CDR2 YNFKEQ. Between the trimmed V and J ends, which lost 0 bases and 6 bases, there was a span of 12 bases. CDR3 amino acids: CASSQEGAILNTIYF. The CDR3 nucleotides are TGTGCCAGCAGCCAAGAGGGGGCAATTTTAAACACCATATATTTT.

V and J are TRBV6-5 and TRBJ2-7; D unresolved. Trimming took 7 bases from V and 2 from J, leaving 18 bases between them. There are 15 residues in the CDR3. Germline CDR1 is MNHEY and CDR2 is SVGAGI. The CDR3 loop reads CASTTYPSSPYEQYF. CDR3 DNA: TGTGCCAGCACCACCTACCCGTCGAGCCCCTACGAGCAGTACTTC.

CDR3: CASSSSTSSRQGRTDTQYF. For the CDR3, the DNA is TGTGCCAGCAGCTCATCCACCAGCTCGAGACAGGGGAGGACAGATACGCAGTATTTT. The J gene is TRBJ2-3, the V gene TRBV5-8, with TRBD1 matching 8 bases. V shed 3 bases and J 3 bases; nucleotides not matched to a gene: 18. Germline CDR1 reads SGHTS; CDR2 reads YDEGEE. This CDR3 region has 19 residues. The full variable domain, completed using reference TRBV5-8 and TRBJ2-3, is EAGVTQSPTHLIKTRGQQATLRCSPISGHTSVYWYQQALGLGLQFLLWYDEGEERNRGNFPPRFSGRQFPNYSSELNVNALELEDSALYLCASSSSTSSRQGRTDTQYFGPGTRLTVL.

The chain links TRBV7-2 to TRBJ1-1; 7 bases line up with TRBD1. V lost 5 bases, J lost 3 bases, and 3 bases stayed unmatched. The CDR3 covers 13 residues. Looked up from germline, CDR1 is SGHTA and CDR2 is FQGNSA. CDR3 coding DNA: TGTGCCAGCAGCAGAGACAGGGACACTGAAGCTTTCTTT. Protein sequence: CASSRDRDTEAFF.

This chain connects TRBV5-1 to TRBJ2-1; TRBD1 might be the D (6 bases). CDR3 length equals 14 residues. The germline gives CDR1 SGHRS, CDR2 YFSETQ. Trimming pared 3 bases from V and 9 bases from J, leaving 16 bases between. CDR3 nucleotide sequence: TGCGCCAGCAGCTACGGTACAGGGATGGGTGAGCAGTTCTTC. It codes for CASSYGTGMGEQFF.

The J gene is TRBJ2-3, the V gene TRBV11-3; a possible D gene is TRBD2 (5 bases). The length of the CDR3 is 13 residues. Between the trimmed V and J ends, which lost 5 bases and 0 bases, there was a span of 6 bases. Germline values: CDR1 SGHNT, CDR2 YENEEA. CDR3: CASSRTSTDTQYF. CDR3 nucleotide sequence: TGTGCCAGCAGCCGGACTAGCACAGATACGCAGTATTTT.

The rearrangement joins TRBV5-4 to TRBJ2-3; 8 nucleotides match TRBD2. With 4 bases clipped from V and 4 bases from J, the junction kept 8 bases outside the gene matches. Germline V gene data show CDR1 as SGHNT and CDR2 as YYREEE (reference sequence). CDR3 length: 15 residues. The DNA for the CDR3 is TGTGCCAGCAGCCCGACCTTACTAGCGGCAGATACGCAGTATTTT. Translation: CASSPTLLAADTQYF.

The chain carries TRBV2 and TRBJ1-6, with 7 bases identical to TRBD1. The V gene's germline CDR1 is SNHLY and CDR2 FYNNEI. V lost 8 bases, J lost 8 bases, and 12 bases stayed unmatched. This CDR3 is 15 amino acids long. The CDR3 DNA is TGTGCCAGCTATGGGGCGGACCAGGGGGATTCACCCCTCCACTTT. It codes for CASYGADQGDSPLHF.

The V and J genes are TRBV5-6 and TRBJ2-7; 9 bases are shared with TRBD1. Germline CDR1 and CDR2: SGHDT and YYEEEE. Trimming cost V 0 bases and J 4 bases; bases outside gene matches: 5. The length of the CDR3 is 15 residues. The CDR3 is CASSLGTGVGYEQYF. The CDR3 nucleotides read TGTGCCAGCAGCTTGGGGACAGGGGTCGGGTACGAGCAGTACTTC. Complete variable domain (other parts from reference TRBV5-6 and TRBJ2-7): DAGVTQSPTHLIKTRGQQVTLRCSPKSGHDTVSWYQQALGQGPQFIFQYYEEEERQRGNFPDRFSGHQFPNYSSELNVNALLLGDSALYLCASSLGTGVGYEQYFGPGTRLTVT.

This sequence joins TRBV28 and TRBJ2-7, with 7 nucleotides matching TRBD1. The germline V gene encodes CDR1 MDHEN and CDR2 SYDVKM. The CDR3 contains 15 residues. The V gene end was trimmed by 5 bases and the J gene end by 3 bases; junction bases not matched to a gene: 10. As DNA, the CDR3 is TGTGCCAGCAGTCTGACAGGGCTCAGCAACTACGAGCAGTACTTC. This encodes CASSLTGLSNYEQYF.

The chain employs TRBV4-1 and TRBJ1-6; 7 nucleotides agree with TRBD1. The V gene's germline CDR1 is MGHRA and CDR2 YSYEKL. This CDR3 spans 17 amino acids. V gave up 2 bases and J gave up 7 bases; unmatched junction bases: 11. The CDR3, as DNA: TGCGCCAGCAGCCAATTGCTCCTGACAGGGCGGAATTCACCCCTCCACTTT. Translation gives CASSQLLLTGRNSPLHF.

V gene TRBV5-6 combines with J gene TRBJ1-1; D is unresolved. With 3 bases removed from V and 0 bases from J, the gap between germline ends came to 12 bases. The CDR3 contains 15 residues. CDR1 and CDR2 from the germline V gene are SGHDT and YYEEEE. The CDR3 here is CASSYYSSLNTEAFF. CDR3 in DNA: TGTGCCAGCAGCTATTACAGCAGCTTGAACACTGAAGCTTTCTTT.

This clone was counted only a few times. V usage is TRBV10-2 and J usage is TRBJ1-4, with 7 nucleotides matching TRBD1. This CDR3 contains 14 residues. V lost 7 bases, J lost 5 bases, and 7 bases stayed unmatched. CDR1 is WSHSY and CDR2 is SAAADI in the germline V gene. The CDR3 DNA sequence: TGCGCCAGCATGACGACAGGGTCAAATGAAAAACTGTTTTTT. Amino acids: CASMTTGSNEKLFF.

The chain employs TRBV6-2 or TRBV6-3 and TRBJ1-6; TRBD1 matches at 7 bases. Germline V lookup: CDR1 MNHEY, CDR2 SVGEGT. The CDR3 has 19 residues. The J segment lost 0 bases and the V segment lost 2 bases, leaving 10 bases of the junction unmatched. CDR3 sequence reads: CASSYTPRDRSSYNSPLHF. The DNA for the CDR3 is TGTGCCAGCAGTTACACCCCCCGGGACAGAAGCTCCTATAATTCACCCCTCCACTTT.

The chain recombines TRBV10-3 with TRBJ2-3; the D gene is possibly TRBD2 (6 bases). The germline CDR1 and CDR2 sequences are ENHRY and SYGVKD. The V end lost 2 bases, the J end lost 2 bases, and 17 bases lay between the germline ends. The CDR3 length is 17 residues. CDR3 protein: CAISETDYPANTDTQYF. The DNA for the CDR3 is TGTGCCATCAGTGAGACGGACTACCCCGCTAACACAGATACGCAGTATTTT.

V and J are TRBV27 and TRBJ2-5; 10 nucleotides line up with TRBD2. The CDR3 runs 15 residues. J lost 5 bases, V lost 3 bases, and 6 bases had no gene match. Germline V gene sequence: CDR1 MNHEY, CDR2 SMNVEV (reference sequence). The CDR3 protein is CASSFQAGGMETQYF. CDR3 coding DNA: TGTGCCAGCAGTTTTCAAGCGGGAGGGATGGAGACCCAGTACTTC.

This chain uses TRBV21-1 with TRBJ2-7; the table's D call, TRBD1, has no DNA check behind it. TRBV21-1 is listed as a pseudogene. The CDR3 spans 17 residues. CDR3 nucleotide sequence: TGTGCCAGCAGCAAAGCGGGACAGGGAGGTGCGGCCTACGAGCAGTACTTC. The encoded protein is CASSKAGQGGAAYEQYF.

The CDR3, as DNA: TGCGCCAGCCCATCCGGGACAGGGGTAGAGACCCAGTACTTC. Encoded protein: CASPSGTGVETQYF. The chain combines TRBV23-1 with TRBJ2-5; 10 bases are shared with TRBD1. TRBV23-1 is an ORF, with its function uncertain. After removal of 8 bases from V and 4 bases from J, the junction contained 7 bases not matched to a gene. CDR3 length equals 14 residues.

The CDR3 bases are TGCGCCAGCAGCCAAGACGACGGGGTAGAGGGCTATGGCTACACCTTC. Encoded protein: CASSQDDGVEGYGYTF. V and J are TRBV4-1 and TRBJ1-2; D unresolved. This CDR3 has 16 amino acids. In germline, CDR1 is MGHRA, CDR2 YSYEKL. Trimming removed 0 bases at V and 4 bases at J, with 15 bases between.

V and J are TRBV10-1 and TRBJ1-2; the D is unclear. This CDR3 has 14 residues. Germline V gives CDR1 WNHNN, CDR2 SYGVQD (reference sequence). V was clipped by 5 bases and J by 8 bases, with 18 bases between them. CDR3 in amino acids: CASSSGSEEAGYTF. The CDR3 DNA sequence: TGCGCCAGCAGTTCGGGGTCCGAGGAGGCGGGCTACACCTTC.

This chain uses TRBV9 with TRBJ1-1; D is uncertain. Germline assignment: CDR1 SGDLS and CDR2 YYNGEE. V lost 4 bases and J lost 3, with 16 bases in between. The CDR3 has 15 amino acids. This chain's CDR3 is CASSPRPTPDTEAFF. Here the CDR3 DNA reads TGTGCCAGCAGCCCCCGCCCGACACCCGACACTGAAGCTTTCTTT.

This rearrangement joins TRBV5-8 to TRBJ1-2; TRBD1 is a possible D gene (5 bases). This CDR3 is built from 16 residues. The V gene lost 4 bases and the J gene lost 3 bases, with 19 bases spanning the gap. Germline CDR1 is SGHTS and CDR2 is YDEGEE. This CDR3 is CASSPGPGGIYYGYTF. As DNA, the CDR3 is TGTGCCAGCAGCCCCGGACCGGGGGGAATATACTATGGCTACACCTTC.

This rearrangement joins TRBV13 to TRBJ1-6; a weak D match, TRBD1 (5 bases). V dropped 5 bases and J dropped 7 bases, with 21 bases sitting between them. CDR1 is PRHDT, CDR2 FYEKMQ, per germline (reference sequence). This CDR3 is built from 17 residues. Written as DNA, the CDR3 is TGTGCCAGCAGCAAGAGACTCTTGGGACTGGCGAATTCACCCCTCCACTTT. Its translation: CASSKRLLGLANSPLHF.

The chain uses TRBV5-4 and TRBJ2-2; D unresolved. Germline V gene sequence: CDR1 SGHNT, CDR2 YYREEE (reference sequence). The CDR3 has 14 amino acids. Trimming shortened V by 0 bases and J by 6 bases, and 9 bases separated the two germline ends. The CDR3 DNA reads as TGTGCCAGCAGCTTGGGTTTAGAGGCCGGGGAGCTGTTTTTT. Amino acid sequence: CASSLGLEAGELFF.

The rearrangement uses TRBV11-2 and TRBJ2-7; 12 positions match TRBD2. CDR3 length equals 16 residues. Germline assignment: CDR1 SGHAT and CDR2 FQNNGV. V gave up 6 bases and J gave up 4 bases; unmatched junction bases: 10. CDR3 coding DNA: TGTGCCAGCAGGGTGGGCACTAGCGGGGGGATTTACGAGCAGTACTTC. Translating gives CASRVGTSGGIYEQYF.

The V and J genes are TRBV28 and TRBJ1-2; tentative D call: TRBD1 (6 bases). V lost 5 bases and J 6 bases, leaving 13 bases between the germline ends. The V gene's germline CDR1 is MDHEN and CDR2 SYDVKM. The CDR3 contains 13 residues. This CDR3 reads CASSGGEGHGYTF. DNA for the CDR3: TGTGCCAGCAGTGGGGGCGAGGGACATGGCTACACCTTC.

The chain employs TRBV4-1 and TRBJ1-3; D is possibly TRBD1 (5 bases). CDR3 length: 16 amino acids. The V and J ends lost 2 bases and 4 bases respectively, with 15 bases between them. Germline CDR1 is MGHRA and CDR2 is YSYEKL. CDR3 sequence: CASSQNPGLGGNTIYF. As DNA, the CDR3 is TGCGCCAGCAGCCAAAATCCAGGGTTGGGGGGAAACACCATATATTTT.

Comment on this clone: Within the sample, other DNA sequences also encode this same CDR3. The J gene is TRBJ1-2, the V gene TRBV5-4; TRBD1 matches 7 bases. The CDR3 totals 13 residues. The germline CDR1 and CDR2 sequences are SGHNT and YYREEE (reference sequence). The V gene end was trimmed by 2 bases and the J gene end by 2 bases; junction bases not matched to a gene: 0. The chain's CDR3 is CASSLQGNYGYTF. The CDR3 bases are TGTGCCAGCAGCTTACAGGGGAACTATGGCTACACCTTC.